The 29 T cell receptor beta chains below were found in one sample sequenced in a study of T cell therapy after organ transplantation. TCRdb's table, derived via immunoSEQ multiplex PCR, lists solely in-frame clones and lacks some. The sample records around 19,000 clones, about four fifths being singletons. These receptors' antigens are unknown. This sample's time point: 20-29 weeks after completion of therapy. The sample was CD8+ T cells from blood, taken after autologous CMV-specific T cell therapy. These receptor sequences come from a human patient who had received a solid organ transplant and had CMV disease. Part of the T cells may come from the graft donor.

The V gene is TRBV19, the J gene TRBJ1-2; possible D gene TRBD1, 6 bases. The germline CDR1 and CDR2 sequences are LNHDA and SQIVND (reference sequence). Trimming left V 8 bases short and J 6 bases short, with 10 bases between. The CDR3 consists of 11 residues. CDR3 loop: CASGQGNGYTF. The CDR3 DNA sequence: TGTGCCAGTGGGCAGGGGAATGGCTACACCTTC.

The chain couples TRBV19 to TRBJ1-2; TRBD1 matches at 7 bases. This CDR3 has 14 amino acids. V dropped 1 base and J dropped 9; count of bases not matched to a gene: 8. Germline V gene sequence: CDR1 LNHDA, CDR2 SQIVND (reference sequence). CDR3 region: CASSIVNRGASYTF. The CDR3 region has the DNA TGTGCCAGTAGTATAGTCAACAGGGGAGCGAGCTACACCTTC.

The gene calls are TRBV19 and TRBJ1-2; D is unclear. The CDR3 is 14 amino acids. In germline, CDR1 is LNHDA, CDR2 SQIVND (reference sequence). V was shortened by 4 bases and J by 8 bases, with 17 bases between the two germline ends. CDR3 residues: CASSNGQVPGGYTF. CDR3 bases: TGTGCCAGTAGTAACGGGCAGGTGCCTGGAGGCTACACCTTC. Using reference TRBV19 and TRBJ1-2 for the parts outside the CDR3, the full variable domain is DGGITQSPKYLFRKEGQNVTLSCEQNLNHDAMYWYRQDPGQGLRLIYYSQIVNDFQKGDIAEGYSVSREKKESFPLTVTSAQKNPTAFYLCASSNGQVPGGYTFGSGTRLTVV.

The chain recombines TRBV19 with TRBJ2-7; maybe TRBD1 (5 bases). CDR3 length equals 14 residues. Per the germline V gene, CDR1 is LNHDA and CDR2 is SQIVND (reference sequence). V was clipped by 1 base and J by 3 bases, with 10 bases between them. CDR3: CASSIGQGSYEQYF. Written as DNA, the CDR3 is TGTGCCAGTAGTATAGGGCAGGGAAGCTACGAGCAGTACTTC. Full variable domain (missing parts from reference TRBV19 and TRBJ2-7): DGGITQSPKYLFRKEGQNVTLSCEQNLNHDAMYWYRQDPGQGLRLIYYSQIVNDFQKGDIAEGYSVSREKKESFPLTVTSAQKNPTAFYLCASSIGQGSYEQYFGPGTRLTVT.

The chain is built from TRBV11-2 and TRBJ2-5, with a possible D match to TRBD2 (6 bases). The J call may not be correct, given that the DNA end is closer to TRBJ2-7. This CDR3 region has 14 residues. Germline V lookup: CDR1 SGHAT, CDR2 FQNNGV. The CDR3 DNA is TGTGCCAGCAGTCCTCCCGGGACTCCCTACGAGCAGTACTTC. This codes for CASSPPGTPYEQYF.

Note on this clone: An end of the junction differs from the germline gene, which may be a read error. The rearrangement joins TRBV11-2 to TRBJ2-1; D is ambiguous. This CDR3 contains 12 residues. Per the germline V gene, CDR1 is SGHAT and CDR2 is FQNNGV. This CDR3 is CASSLEWNEQFF. CDR3 nucleotides: TGTGCCAGCAGCCTAGAGTGGAATGAGCAGTTCTTC.

J is TRBJ2-7 and V is TRBV6-5; D ambiguous. CDR1 and CDR2 (germline): MNHEY, SVGAGI. Trimming removed 6 bases at V and 2 bases at J, with 14 bases between. This CDR3 comprises 14 residues. CDR3 in amino acids: CASSIGSETYEQYF. The CDR3 DNA follows: TGTGCCAGCAGCATTGGATCCGAAACCTACGAGCAGTACTTC.

The chain employs TRBV25-1 and TRBJ1-4; 7 bases match TRBD1. CDR3 length: 14 amino acids. Per germline, CDR1 MGHDK and CDR2 SYGVNS. J lost 6 bases, V lost 6 bases, and 7 bases had no gene match. The CDR3 is CASSYRGGDEKLFF. The CDR3 DNA sequence: TGTGCCAGCAGCTACAGGGGAGGCGATGAAAAACTGTTTTTT.

This chain links TRBV9 with TRBJ2-5; tentatively, D is TRBD2 (6 bases). Trimming shortened V by 0 bases and J by 1 base, and 22 bases separated the two germline ends. Per the germline V gene, CDR1 is SGDLS and CDR2 is YYNGEE. This CDR3 has 19 residues. The CDR3 here is CASSVEGGGPTLSQETQYF. In DNA, the CDR3 is TGTGCCAGCAGCGTAGAAGGTGGAGGGCCGACCTTATCCCAAGAGACCCAGTACTTC.

V usage is TRBV7-2 and J usage is TRBJ2-1; a possible D gene is TRBD2 (6 bases). The germline CDR1 and CDR2 sequences are SGHTA and FQGNSA. V was shortened by 4 bases and J by 2 bases, with 15 bases between the two germline ends. This CDR3 contains 16 residues. The CDR3: CASSSLSGTPYNEQFF. DNA for the CDR3: TGTGCCAGCAGCTCGCTGTCCGGGACTCCCTACAATGAGCAGTTCTTC.

The CDR3 reads CARKGSDEQFF. The CDR3 bases are TGTGCCAGAAAGGGGAGCGATGAGCAGTTCTTC. The genes are TRBV30 and TRBJ2-1; D tentatively reads TRBD1 or TRBD2 (5 bases each). Between the trimmed V and J ends, which lost 8 bases and 8 bases, there was a span of 13 bases. In germline, CDR1 is GTSNPN, CDR2 SVGIG (reference sequence). This CDR3 comprises 11 residues.

The chain is built from TRBV16 and TRBJ2-1; possible D gene TRBD1, 5 bases. This CDR3 contains 16 residues. V gave up 0 bases and J gave up 0 bases, with 9 bases separating them. Looked up from germline, CDR1 is KGHSY and CDR2 is FQNENV. The CDR3 protein is CASSQSGPSSYNEQFF. The DNA for the CDR3 is TGTGCCAGCAGCCAATCGGGGCCGAGCTCCTACAATGAGCAGTTCTTC.

This clone has a single count. The CDR3 region is CASSFGGEDQPQHF. DNA for the CDR3: TGTGCCAGCAGTTTCGGAGGTGAGGATCAGCCCCAGCATTTT. V usage is TRBV27 and J usage is TRBJ1-5; D gene unclear. Germline V gives CDR1 MNHEY, CDR2 SMNVEV (reference sequence). The germline V and J ends were trimmed by 3 bases and 5 bases, with 11 bases remaining between them. This CDR3 spans 14 amino acids.

J is TRBJ2-3 and V is TRBV6-4, with D possibly TRBD1 on 7 matching bases. This CDR3 contains 15 residues. V lost 2 bases, J lost 2 bases, and 11 bases lay in between. From germline, CDR1 is MRHNA and CDR2 SNTAGT. The CDR3 DNA reads TGTGCCAGCAGTGACCAGGGGGGCGCCACAGATACGCAGTATTTT. The encoded protein is CASSDQGGATDTQYF.

The gene calls are TRBV9 and TRBJ2-1, with D unresolved. The CDR3 has 12 amino acids. Germline V CDR1 and CDR2: SGDLS, YYNGEE. Trimming shortened V by 4 bases and J by 6 bases, and 8 bases separated the two germline ends. CDR3 nucleotides: TGTGCCAGCAGCACACCGATCAATGAGCAGTTCTTC. This gives the protein CASSTPINEQFF.

As concerns this clone: A junction end diverges from the germline sequence, so it may reflect a read error. V and J are TRBV27 and TRBJ1-4; TRBD1 is a possible D gene (5 bases). Per germline, CDR1 MNHEY and CDR2 SMNVEV (reference sequence). The CDR3 covers 16 residues. The CDR3 spells CASSFYPGGLREKPFF. The CDR3 DNA follows: TGTGCCAGCAGTTTTTACCCCGGGGGGTTGAGGGAAAAACCGTTTTTT.

The rearrangement links TRBV19 to TRBJ2-1, with D perhaps TRBD1 or TRBD2 (6 bases each). Germline V gene data show CDR1 as LNHDA and CDR2 as SQIVND (reference sequence). This CDR3 spans 15 amino acids. V gave up 7 bases and J gave up 4 bases, with 17 bases separating them. The CDR3 loop is CASTSMGGGYNEQFF. CDR3 DNA sequence: TGTGCCAGTACCTCGATGGGGGGCGGGTACAATGAGCAGTTCTTC.

V usage is TRBV4-1 and J usage is TRBJ1-1; D possibly corresponds to TRBD1 (6 bases). Germline V CDR1 and CDR2: MGHRA, YSYEKL. V was clipped by 4 bases and J by 4 bases, with 10 bases between them. The CDR3 has 13 residues. CDR3 in DNA: TGCGCCAGCAGCCTCGGGGGGCCCACTGAAGCTTTCTTT. Translated, it gives CASSLGGPTEAFF.

This clone was observed once. This chain uses TRBV19 with TRBJ2-7; TRBD2 matches 12 bases. CDR1 LNHDA and CDR2 SQIVND come from the germline V gene (reference sequence). This CDR3 region has 16 residues. Trimming at V came to 3 bases and at J to 2 bases, leaving 5 bases not matched to a gene. CDR3 sequence: CASSIGLAGPAYEQYF. The CDR3 nucleotides read TGTGCCAGTAGTATCGGACTAGCGGGGCCAGCCTACGAGCAGTACTTC.

This clone has just a few counts. J is TRBJ1-1 and V is TRBV4-3; 8 positions agree with TRBD1. Per the germline V gene, CDR1 is LGHNA and CDR2 is YSLEER. The CDR3 extends over 16 amino acids. With V trimmed by 0 bases and J by 6 bases, 9 bases remained unmatched. The CDR3 DNA follows: TGCGCCAGCAGCCAAGAGGCGACAGGGGAACTCCCTGAAGCTTTCTTT. Its protein is CASSQEATGELPEAFF.

This chain uses TRBV7-9 with TRBJ1-3; 8 bases agree with TRBD1. CDR1 and CDR2 (germline): SEHNR, FQNEAQ (reference sequence). After removal of 5 bases from V and 3 bases from J, the junction contained 9 bases not matched to a gene. The CDR3 contains 16 residues. CDR3 region: CASSTPNRGDGNTIYF. The CDR3 DNA reads TGTGCCAGCAGCACTCCTAACAGGGGGGATGGAAACACCATATATTTT.

The chain links TRBV6-5 to TRBJ1-5, with D possibly TRBD1 on 6 matching bases. V lost 0 bases, J lost 6 bases, and 12 bases lay in between. Germline V CDR1 and CDR2: MNHEY, SVGAGI. This CDR3 spans 15 amino acids. The CDR3 DNA sequence: TGTGCCAGCAGTTACTCGATGGGGGCGGCTCAGCCCCAGCATTTT. This encodes CASSYSMGAAQPQHF.

This clone was seen a few times. The DNA for the CDR3 is TGTGCCAGCAGTCTACTAGCGGGGGGGCAAGAGACCCAGTACTTC. This encodes CASSLLAGGQETQYF. The V call is TRBV6-1, the J call TRBJ2-5, with TRBD2 identical over 13 bases. The CDR3 has 15 amino acids. The germline gives CDR1 MNHNS, CDR2 SASEGT. The V segment lost 5 bases and the J segment 2 bases; nucleotides outside the gene matches: 2.

The rearrangement uses TRBV18 and TRBJ2-5; D call uncertain. The J call is doubtful: the DNA matches TRBJ2-7 better. CDR3 length: 13 amino acids. Per germline, CDR1 KGHSH and CDR2 LQKENI. This CDR3 reads CASSKTPNHEQYF. The DNA for the CDR3 is TGTGCCAGCTCAAAGACCCCGAACCACGAGCAGTACTTC.

The chain links TRBV4-2 to TRBJ2-1; 9 positions match TRBD2. In germline, CDR1 is LGHNA, CDR2 YNFKEQ. CDR3 length equals 15 residues. The V segment lost 3 bases and the J segment 4 bases; nucleotides outside the gene matches: 4. The CDR3 spells CASSQPGLAYNEQFF. CDR3 coding DNA: TGTGCCAGCAGCCAGCCGGGACTAGCTTACAATGAGCAGTTCTTC.

V gene TRBV11-3 combines with J gene TRBJ2-7; TRBD1 aligns across 8 bases. Germline lookup yields CDR1 SGHNT and CDR2 YENEEA. The J segment lost 7 bases and the V segment lost 5 bases, leaving 7 bases of the junction unmatched. The CDR3 extends over 13 amino acids. DNA for the CDR3: TGTGCCAGCAGCCCCCGGACAGGGCAAGAGCAGTACTTC. This gives the protein CASSPRTGQEQYF.

The chain has TRBV14 and TRBJ2-6; D ambiguous. This CDR3 is 15 amino acids long. V lost 6 bases, J lost 0 bases, and 9 bases lay in between. Germline CDR1 and CDR2: SGHDN and FVKESK. Written as DNA, the CDR3 is TGTGCCAGCAGTCGACTGTTCTCTGGGGCCAACGTCCTGACTTTC. This codes for CASSRLFSGANVLTF.

The chain carries TRBV7-2 and TRBJ2-5, with a tentative D call TRBD2 (5 bases). Per germline, CDR1 SGHTA and CDR2 FQGNSA. The CDR3 is 13 residues long. The V end was cut by 2 bases, the J end by 2 bases, with 6 bases between. The chain's CDR3 is CASSLWEQETQYF. The CDR3 bases are TGTGCCAGCAGCTTATGGGAGCAAGAGACCCAGTACTTC.

The J gene is TRBJ2-4, the V gene TRBV7-3; no clear D gene. Looked up from germline, CDR1 is SGHTA and CDR2 is FQGTGA. V was shortened by 8 bases and J by 3 bases, with 8 bases between the two germline ends. CDR3 length: 12 amino acids. CDR3 nucleotides: TGTGCCAGCGGGGAAGTCAAAAACATTCAGTACTTC. This codes for CASGEVKNIQYF.